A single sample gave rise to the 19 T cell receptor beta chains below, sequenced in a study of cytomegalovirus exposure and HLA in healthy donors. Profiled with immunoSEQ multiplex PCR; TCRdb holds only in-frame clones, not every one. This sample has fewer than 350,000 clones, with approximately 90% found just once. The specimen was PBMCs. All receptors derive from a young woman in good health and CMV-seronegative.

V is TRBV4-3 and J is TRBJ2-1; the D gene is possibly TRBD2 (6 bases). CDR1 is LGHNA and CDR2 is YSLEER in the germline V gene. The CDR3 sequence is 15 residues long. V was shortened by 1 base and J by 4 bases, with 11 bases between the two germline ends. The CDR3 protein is CASSQGGSGYNEQFF. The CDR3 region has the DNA TGCGCCAGCAGCCAAGGCGGTAGCGGATACAATGAGCAGTTCTTC.

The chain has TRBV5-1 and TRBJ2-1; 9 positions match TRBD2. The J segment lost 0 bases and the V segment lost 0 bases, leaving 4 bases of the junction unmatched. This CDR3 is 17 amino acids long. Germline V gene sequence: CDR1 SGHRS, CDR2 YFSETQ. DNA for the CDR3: TGCGCCAGCAGCTTGGTTCTTAGCGGGAGCTCCTACAATGAGCAGTTCTTC. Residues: CASSLVLSGSSYNEQFF.

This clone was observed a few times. This chain's CDR3 is CASSLATGSDGYTF. The CDR3 DNA follows: TGCGCCAGCAGCTTGGCAACAGGGTCTGATGGCTACACCTTC. The gene calls are TRBV5-1 and TRBJ1-2; D may be TRBD1 (6 bases). V dropped 0 bases and J dropped 6 bases, with 12 bases sitting between them. This CDR3 is built from 14 residues. From germline, CDR1 is SGHRS and CDR2 YFSETQ.

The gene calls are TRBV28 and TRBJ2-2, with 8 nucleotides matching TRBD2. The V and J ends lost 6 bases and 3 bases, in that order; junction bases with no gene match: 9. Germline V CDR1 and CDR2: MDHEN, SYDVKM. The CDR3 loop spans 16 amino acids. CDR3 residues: CASRQREWRHTGELFF. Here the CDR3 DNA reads TGTGCCAGCAGGCAGCGGGAGTGGAGACACACCGGGGAGCTGTTTTTT.

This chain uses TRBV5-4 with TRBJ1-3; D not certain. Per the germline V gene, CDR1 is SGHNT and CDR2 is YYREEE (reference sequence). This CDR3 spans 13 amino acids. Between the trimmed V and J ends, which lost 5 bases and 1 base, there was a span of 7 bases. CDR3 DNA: TGTGCCAGCAGATCCCCTTCTGGAAACACCATATATTTT. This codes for CASRSPSGNTIYF.

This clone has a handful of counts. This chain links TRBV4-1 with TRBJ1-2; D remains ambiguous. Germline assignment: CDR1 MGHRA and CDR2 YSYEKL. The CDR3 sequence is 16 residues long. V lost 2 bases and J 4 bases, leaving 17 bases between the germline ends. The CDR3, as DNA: TGCGCCAGCAGCCAACGGGATGTTAGCATCCCCTATGGCTACACCTTC. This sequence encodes CASSQRDVSIPYGYTF.

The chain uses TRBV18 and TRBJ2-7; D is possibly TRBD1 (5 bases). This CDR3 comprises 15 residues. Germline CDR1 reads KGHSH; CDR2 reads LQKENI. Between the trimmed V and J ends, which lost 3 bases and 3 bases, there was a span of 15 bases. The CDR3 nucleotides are TGTGCCAGCTCACCGGGTCAGGGTGTTTACTACGAGCAGTACTTC. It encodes CASSPGQGVYYEQYF.

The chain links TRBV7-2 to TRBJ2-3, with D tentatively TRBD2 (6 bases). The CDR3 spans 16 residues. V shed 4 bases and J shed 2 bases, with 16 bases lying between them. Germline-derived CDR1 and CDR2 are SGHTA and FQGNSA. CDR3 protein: CASSWSSGPNTDTQYF. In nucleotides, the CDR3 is TGTGCCAGCAGCTGGAGTAGCGGCCCTAACACAGATACGCAGTATTTT.

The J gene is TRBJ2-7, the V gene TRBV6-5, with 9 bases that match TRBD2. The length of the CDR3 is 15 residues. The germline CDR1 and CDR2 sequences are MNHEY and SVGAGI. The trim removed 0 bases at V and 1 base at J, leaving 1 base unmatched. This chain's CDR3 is CASSYSLAGSYEQYF. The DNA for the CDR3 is TGTGCCAGCAGTTACTCTCTAGCGGGATCCTACGAGCAGTACTTC.

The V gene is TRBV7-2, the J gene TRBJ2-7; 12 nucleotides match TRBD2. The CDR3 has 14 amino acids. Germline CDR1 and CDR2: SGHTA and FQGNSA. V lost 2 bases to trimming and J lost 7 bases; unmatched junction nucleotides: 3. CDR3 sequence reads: CASSLLAGGGEQYF. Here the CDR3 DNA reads TGTGCCAGCAGCTTACTAGCGGGAGGGGGGGAGCAGTACTTC. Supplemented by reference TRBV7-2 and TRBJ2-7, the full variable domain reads GAGVSQSPSNKVTEKGKDVELRCDPISGHTALYWYRQSLGQGLEFLIYFQGNSAPDKSGLPSDRFSAERTGGSVSTLTIQRTQQEDSAVYLCASSLLAGGGEQYFGPGTRLTVT.

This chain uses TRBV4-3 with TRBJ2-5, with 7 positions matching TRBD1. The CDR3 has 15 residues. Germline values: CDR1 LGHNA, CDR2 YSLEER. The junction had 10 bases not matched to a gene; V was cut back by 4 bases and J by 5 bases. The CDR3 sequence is CASSLLQGIGETQYF. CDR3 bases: TGCGCCAGCAGCCTCTTACAGGGGATCGGGGAGACCCAGTACTTC.

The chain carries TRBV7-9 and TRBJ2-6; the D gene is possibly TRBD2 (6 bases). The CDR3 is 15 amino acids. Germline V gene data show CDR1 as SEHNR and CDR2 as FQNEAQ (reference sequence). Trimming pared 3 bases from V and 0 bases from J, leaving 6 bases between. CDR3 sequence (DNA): TGTGCCAGCAGCTTGCGGGACTCTGGGGCCAACGTCCTGACTTTC. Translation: CASSLRDSGANVLTF.

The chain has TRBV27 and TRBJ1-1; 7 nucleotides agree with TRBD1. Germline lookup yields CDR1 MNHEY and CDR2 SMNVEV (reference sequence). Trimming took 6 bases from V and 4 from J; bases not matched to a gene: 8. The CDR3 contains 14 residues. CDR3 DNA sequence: TGTGCCAGCAGAGATCCAGGGACAGTCACTGAAGCTTTCTTT. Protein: CASRDPGTVTEAFF.

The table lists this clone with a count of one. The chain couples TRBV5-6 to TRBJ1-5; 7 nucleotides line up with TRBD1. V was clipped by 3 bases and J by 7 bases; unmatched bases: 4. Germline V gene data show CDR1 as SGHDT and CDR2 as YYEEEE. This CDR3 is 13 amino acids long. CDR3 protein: CASSSTGLQPQHF. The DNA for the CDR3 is TGTGCCAGCAGCTCGACAGGGTTACAGCCCCAGCATTTT.

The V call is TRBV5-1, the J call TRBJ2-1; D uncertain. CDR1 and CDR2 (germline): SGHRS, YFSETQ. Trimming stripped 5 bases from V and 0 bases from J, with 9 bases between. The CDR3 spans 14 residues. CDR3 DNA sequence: TGCGCCAGCAGAGCCGCGGACTCCTACAATGAGCAGTTCTTC. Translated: CASRAADSYNEQFF.

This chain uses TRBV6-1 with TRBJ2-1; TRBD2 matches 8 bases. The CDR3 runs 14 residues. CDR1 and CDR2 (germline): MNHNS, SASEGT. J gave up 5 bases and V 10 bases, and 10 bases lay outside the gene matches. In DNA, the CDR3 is TGTGCCACCGGGGGACTAGGAGTCAACAATGAGCAGTTCTTC. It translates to CATGGLGVNNEQFF.

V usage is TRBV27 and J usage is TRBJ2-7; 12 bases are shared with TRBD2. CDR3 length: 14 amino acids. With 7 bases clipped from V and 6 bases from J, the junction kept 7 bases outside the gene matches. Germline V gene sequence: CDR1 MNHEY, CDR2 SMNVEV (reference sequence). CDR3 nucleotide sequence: TGTGCCAGCACTACCACTAGCGGGAGGAGCGAGCAGTACTTC. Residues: CASTTTSGRSEQYF.

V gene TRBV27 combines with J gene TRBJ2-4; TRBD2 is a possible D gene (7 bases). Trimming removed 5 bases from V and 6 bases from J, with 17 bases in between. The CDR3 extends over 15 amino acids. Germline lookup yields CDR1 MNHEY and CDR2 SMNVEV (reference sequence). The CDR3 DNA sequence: TGTGCCAGCAGTGATTACAGGGAGGGAAGAAACATTCAGTACTTC. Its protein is CASSDYREGRNIQYF.

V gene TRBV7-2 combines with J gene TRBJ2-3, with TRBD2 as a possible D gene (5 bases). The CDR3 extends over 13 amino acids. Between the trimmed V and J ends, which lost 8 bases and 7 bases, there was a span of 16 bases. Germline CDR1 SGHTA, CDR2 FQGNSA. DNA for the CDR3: TGTGCCAGCCGTCGGGGTTCGTCAAATACGCAGTATTTT. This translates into CASRRGSSNTQYF.